These 17 T cell receptor beta chains share one sample of origin, sequenced in a study of CD8 T cells in Susac syndrome (dated by TCRdb to the late 2010s). The library came from the immunoSEQ multiplex PCR assay. RNA was extracted using the RNeasy kit, and roughly 0.45 to 1 microgram was reverse transcribed with random hexamers. TCRdb trimmed public reads at Q25 via fastp, called clones via MiXCR and kept in-frame beta chains. Merged by CDR3 protein, the rows form single entries marked with the most common genes and DNA. The sample table holds about 430,000 distinct CDR3 sequences, of which approximately 85% were seen once. The top ten clones comprise around 0.12% of the sample. The sequenced sample was CD8+ T cells from PBMCs. These receptors were obtained from a human donor with multiple sclerosis.

The chain uses TRBV6-5 and TRBJ2-2; tentative D call: TRBD1 (5 bases). V was trimmed by 6 bases and J by 7 bases, leaving 9 bases between them. The CDR3 totals 12 residues. CDR1 and CDR2 (germline): MNHEY, SVGAGI. The CDR3: CASSRQHGELFF. CDR3 nucleotide sequence: TGTGCCAGCAGCAGACAGCACGGGGAGCTGTTTTTT.

The DNA for the CDR3 is TGTGCCATCGGGCTGGGGAACACTGAAGCTTTCTTT. As protein: CAIGLGNTEAFF. This chain links TRBV6-1 with TRBJ1-1; D is ambiguous. V was trimmed by 10 bases and J by 1 base, leaving 10 bases between them. The germline V gene encodes CDR1 MNHNS and CDR2 SASEGT. This CDR3 has 12 residues.

This sequence joins TRBV7-6 and TRBJ2-1; the D gene is possibly TRBD1 (5 bases). The CDR3 is made up of 16 amino acids. Per the germline V gene, CDR1 is SGHVS and CDR2 is FNYEAQ. The V end was cut by 4 bases, the J end by 4 bases, with 17 bases between. CDR3 residues: CASSSVGLGAYNEQFF. The DNA for the CDR3 is TGTGCCAGCAGCTCGGTTGGGCTAGGGGCTTACAATGAGCAGTTCTTC.

This sequence joins TRBV3-1 and TRBJ2-1; possibly TRBD1 or TRBD2 for D (5 bases each). Per the germline V gene, CDR1 is LGHDT and CDR2 is YNNKEL (reference sequence). Trimming cost V 8 bases and J 1 base, with 12 bases left between them. This CDR3 region has 14 residues. The CDR3 DNA sequence: TGTGCCAGCCATAGCGAGGGGTCCTACAATGAGCAGTTCTTC. Translated: CASHSEGSYNEQFF.

The V call is TRBV27, the J call TRBJ1-2; D is uncertain. The CDR3 is 18 residues long. Trimming removed 3 bases from V and 1 base from J, with 21 bases in between. The germline CDR1 and CDR2 sequences are MNHEY and SMNVEV (reference sequence). In DNA form, the CDR3 reads TGTGCCAGCAGTTTTACGGCGCCTTCACCTCGGGGTAACTATGGCTACACCTTC. This encodes CASSFTAPSPRGNYGYTF.

J is TRBJ2-1 and V is TRBV4-2; 9 positions match TRBD2. Germline CDR1 is LGHNA and CDR2 is YNFKEQ. There are 19 residues in the CDR3. V was clipped by 0 bases and J by 9 bases; unmatched bases: 18. The CDR3 sequence: CASSQEGVAGEAWRVEQFF. CDR3 nucleotides: TGTGCCAGCAGCCAAGAGGGGGTAGCGGGAGAGGCATGGAGAGTTGAGCAGTTCTTC.

V and J are TRBV5-5 and TRBJ2-3; 12 bases fit TRBD2. In germline, CDR1 is SGHKS, CDR2 YYEKEE (reference sequence). The ends lost 2 bases at V and 6 bases at J; junction bases unmatched: 13. The CDR3 sequence is 18 residues long. The chain's CDR3 is CASSFRTSGGPDVDTQYF. The CDR3 DNA reads TGTGCCAGCAGCTTTCGTACTAGCGGGGGGCCCGACGTGGATACGCAGTATTTT.

The V and J genes are TRBV28 and TRBJ1-1; the D is unclear. Trimming cost V 5 bases and J 3 bases, with 16 bases left between them. The germline V gene encodes CDR1 MDHEN and CDR2 SYDVKM. The CDR3 length is 15 residues. CDR3: CASSPSPDFYTEAFF. Written as DNA, the CDR3 is TGTGCCAGCAGTCCCTCCCCCGACTTCTACACTGAAGCTTTCTTT.

V is TRBV7-9 and J is TRBJ2-7; 7 bases match TRBD1. The CDR3 runs to 17 residues. J lost 3 bases, V lost 5 bases, and 16 bases had no gene match. CDR1 and CDR2 from the germline V gene are SEHNR and FQNEAQ (reference sequence). Here the CDR3 DNA reads TGTGCCAGCAGCCAGAGCCCAGACAGGGTACCCCTCTACGAGCAGTACTTC. Amino acids: CASSQSPDRVPLYEQYF.

The chain uses TRBV6-5 and TRBJ2-1, with D uncertain. The CDR3 runs 15 residues. Deletions cut 0 bases from V and 2 bases from J, with 8 bases between. Germline CDR1 reads MNHEY; CDR2 reads SVGAGI. The CDR3, as DNA: TGTGCCAGCAGTTACTCGATGCTAGCCTACAATGAGCAGTTCTTC. Translated, it gives CASSYSMLAYNEQFF.

The gene calls are TRBV5-4 and TRBJ2-7, with 10 bases aligning to TRBD1. CDR3 size: 14 residues. Germline values: CDR1 SGHNT, CDR2 YYREEE (reference sequence). The J segment lost 2 bases and the V segment lost 5 bases, leaving 4 bases of the junction unmatched. CDR3: CASSGTGETYEQYF. As DNA, the CDR3 is TGTGCCAGCAGTGGGACAGGGGAGACCTACGAGCAGTACTTC.

This rearrangement joins TRBV10-3 to TRBJ1-1, with 8 positions matching TRBD1. The V gene end was trimmed by 2 bases and the J gene end by 7 bases; junction bases not matched to a gene: 9. The germline gives CDR1 ENHRY, CDR2 SYGVKD. CDR3 length equals 15 residues. CDR3 in DNA: TGTGCCATCAGTGAGCCCGGACAGGGATCTGATGAAGCTTTCTTT. This sequence encodes CAISEPGQGSDEAFF.

V usage is TRBV20-1 and J usage is TRBJ1-5; D gene uncertain. This CDR3 region has 14 residues. V lost 6 bases, J lost 5 bases, and 17 bases lay in between. Germline V gene data show CDR1 as DFQATT and CDR2 as SNEGSKA (reference sequence). DNA of the CDR3: TGCAGTGCCCTTGGGGAACTCGGACATCAGCCCCAGCATTTT. Encoded protein: CSALGELGHQPQHF.

On this clonotype: An end of the junction differs from the germline gene, which may be a read error. J is TRBJ2-1 and V is TRBV29-1; 11 nucleotides align to TRBD2. The CDR3 loop spans 16 amino acids. Germline values: CDR1 SQVTM, CDR2 ANQGSEA. DNA of the CDR3: TGCAGCGCTGAAGATATCACTAGCGGGAGTCTTAATGAGCAGTTCTTC. Its translation is CSAEDITSGSLNEQFF.

The chain combines TRBV19 with TRBJ1-6, with TRBD1 identical over 8 bases. J was trimmed by 8 bases and V by 3 bases; bases with no gene match: 15. The CDR3 spans 18 residues. Germline CDR1 is LNHDA and CDR2 is SQIVND (reference sequence). In DNA, the CDR3 is TGTGCCAGTAGTATCGTGTGGACAGGGAAGGTCGAGGATTCACCCCTCCACTTT. Translation: CASSIVWTGKVEDSPLHF.

This rearrangement joins TRBV7-9 to TRBJ1-3, with D uncertain. The length of the CDR3 is 10 residues. Germline values: CDR1 SEHNR, CDR2 FQNEAQ (reference sequence). In DNA form, the CDR3 reads TGTGCTGGAACCGGAAACACCATATATTTT. This sequence encodes CAGTGNTIYF.

The V call is TRBV7-6, the J call TRBJ2-6; D may match TRBD1 or TRBD2 (6 bases each). Trimming pared 1 base from V and 3 bases from J, leaving 13 bases between. There are 17 residues in the CDR3. Germline loops: CDR1 SGHVS, CDR2 FNYEAQ. For the CDR3, the DNA is TGTGCCAGCAGCTTAGGTTGGGGGGCACATGGGGCCAACGTCCTGACTTTC. Translated, it gives CASSLGWGAHGANVLTF.